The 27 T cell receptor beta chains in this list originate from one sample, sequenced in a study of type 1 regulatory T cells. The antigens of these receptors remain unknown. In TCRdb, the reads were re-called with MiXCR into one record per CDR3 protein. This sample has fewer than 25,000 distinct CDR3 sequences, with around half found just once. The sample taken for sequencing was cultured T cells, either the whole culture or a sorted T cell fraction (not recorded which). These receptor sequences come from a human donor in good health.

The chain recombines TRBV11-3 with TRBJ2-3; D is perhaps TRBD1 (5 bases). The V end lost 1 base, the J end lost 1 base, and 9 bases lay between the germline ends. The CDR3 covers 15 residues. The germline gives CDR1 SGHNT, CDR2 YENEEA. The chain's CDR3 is CASSLGLGRTDTQYF. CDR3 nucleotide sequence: TGTGCCAGCAGCTTAGGTCTGGGGCGCACAGATACGCAGTATTTT.

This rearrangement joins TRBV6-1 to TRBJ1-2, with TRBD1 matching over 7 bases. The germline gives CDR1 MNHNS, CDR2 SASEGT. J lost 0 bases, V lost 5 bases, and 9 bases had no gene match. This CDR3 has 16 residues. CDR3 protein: CASSPLPGQSNYGYTF. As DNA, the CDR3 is TGTGCCAGCAGTCCTCTCCCGGGACAGTCTAACTATGGCTACACCTTC.

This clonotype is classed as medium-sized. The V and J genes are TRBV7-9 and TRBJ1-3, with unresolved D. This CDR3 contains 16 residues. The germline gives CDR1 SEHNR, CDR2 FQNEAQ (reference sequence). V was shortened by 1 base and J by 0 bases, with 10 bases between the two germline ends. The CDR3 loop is CASSLVVHPSGNTIYF. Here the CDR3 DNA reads TGTGCCAGCAGCTTAGTGGTCCATCCCTCTGGAAACACCATATATTTT.

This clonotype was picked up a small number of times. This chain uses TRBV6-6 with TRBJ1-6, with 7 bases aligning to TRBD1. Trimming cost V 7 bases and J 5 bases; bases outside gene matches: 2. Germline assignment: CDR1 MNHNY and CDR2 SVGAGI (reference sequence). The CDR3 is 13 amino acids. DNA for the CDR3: TGTGCCAGCATCGACAGGGATAATTCACCCCTCCACTTT. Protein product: CASIDRDNSPLHF.

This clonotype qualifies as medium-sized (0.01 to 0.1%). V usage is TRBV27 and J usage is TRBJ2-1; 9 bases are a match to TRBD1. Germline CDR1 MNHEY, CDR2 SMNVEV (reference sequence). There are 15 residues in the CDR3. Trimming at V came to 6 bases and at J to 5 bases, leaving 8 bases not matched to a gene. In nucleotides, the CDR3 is TGTGCCAGCAGGGGAACAGGGGGCTTGCACAATGAGCAGTTCTTC. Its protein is CASRGTGGLHNEQFF.

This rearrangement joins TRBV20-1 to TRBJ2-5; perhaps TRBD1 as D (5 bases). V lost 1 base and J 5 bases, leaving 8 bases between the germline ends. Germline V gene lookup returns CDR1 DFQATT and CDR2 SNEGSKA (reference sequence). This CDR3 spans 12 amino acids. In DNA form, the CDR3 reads TGCAGTGCTAGAGGCCCAGGGGAGACCCAGTACTTC. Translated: CSARGPGETQYF.

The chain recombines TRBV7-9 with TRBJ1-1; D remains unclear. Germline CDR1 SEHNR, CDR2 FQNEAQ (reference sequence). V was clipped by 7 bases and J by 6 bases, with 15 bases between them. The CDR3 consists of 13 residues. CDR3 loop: CASNFDGVSEAFF. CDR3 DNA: TGTGCCAGCAACTTCGATGGGGTTTCTGAAGCTTTCTTT.

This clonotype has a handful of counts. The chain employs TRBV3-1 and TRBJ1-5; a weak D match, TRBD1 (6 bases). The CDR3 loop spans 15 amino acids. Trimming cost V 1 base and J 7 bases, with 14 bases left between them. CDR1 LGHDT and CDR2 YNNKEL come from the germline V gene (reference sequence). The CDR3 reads CASSQGPGAGQPQHF. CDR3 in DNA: TGTGCCAGCAGCCAAGGGCCGGGGGCGGGGCAGCCCCAGCATTTT.

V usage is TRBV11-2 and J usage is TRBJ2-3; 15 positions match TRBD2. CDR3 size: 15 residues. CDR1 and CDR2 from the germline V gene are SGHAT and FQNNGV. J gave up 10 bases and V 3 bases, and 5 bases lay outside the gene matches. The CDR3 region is CASSFLGLAGGAQYF. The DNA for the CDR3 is TGTGCCAGCAGCTTCTTGGGACTAGCGGGGGGTGCGCAGTATTTT.

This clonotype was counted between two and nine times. CDR3 loop: CATRGNYEQYF. The CDR3, as DNA: TGTGCCACCAGGGGGAACTACGAGCAGTACTTC. This rearrangement joins TRBV6-6 to TRBJ2-7; 7 nucleotides agree with TRBD1. Trimming took 10 bases from V and 3 from J; bases not matched to a gene: 3. CDR3 length: 11 amino acids. The germline gives CDR1 MNHNY, CDR2 SVGAGI (reference sequence).

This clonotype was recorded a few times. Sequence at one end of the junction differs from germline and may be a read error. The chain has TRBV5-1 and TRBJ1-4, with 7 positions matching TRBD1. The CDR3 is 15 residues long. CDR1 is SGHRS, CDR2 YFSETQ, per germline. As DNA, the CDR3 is TGCGCCACCAGCACAGGGGACATTCGGGGTGAAAAACTGTTTTTT. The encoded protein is CATSTGDIRGEKLFF.

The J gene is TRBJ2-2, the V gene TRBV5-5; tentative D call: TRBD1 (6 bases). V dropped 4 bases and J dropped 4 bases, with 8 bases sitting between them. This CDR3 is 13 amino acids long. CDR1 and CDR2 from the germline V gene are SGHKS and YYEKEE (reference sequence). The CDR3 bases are TGTGCCAGCAGCGGGGGCGTCACCGGGGAGCTGTTTTTT. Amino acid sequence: CASSGGVTGELFF. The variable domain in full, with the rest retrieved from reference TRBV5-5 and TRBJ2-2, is DAGVTQSPTHLIKTRGQQVTLRCSPISGHKSVSWYQQVLGQGPQFIFQYYEKEERGRGNFPDRFSARQFPNYSSELNVNALLLGDSALYLCASSGGVTGELFFGEGSRLTVL.

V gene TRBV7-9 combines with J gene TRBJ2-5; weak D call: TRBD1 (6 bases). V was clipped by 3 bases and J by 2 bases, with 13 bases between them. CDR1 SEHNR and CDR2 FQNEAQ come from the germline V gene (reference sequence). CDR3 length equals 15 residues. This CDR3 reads CASSLIPTGQETQYF. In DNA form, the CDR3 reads TGTGCCAGCAGCTTGATCCCGACAGGACAAGAGACCCAGTACTTC.

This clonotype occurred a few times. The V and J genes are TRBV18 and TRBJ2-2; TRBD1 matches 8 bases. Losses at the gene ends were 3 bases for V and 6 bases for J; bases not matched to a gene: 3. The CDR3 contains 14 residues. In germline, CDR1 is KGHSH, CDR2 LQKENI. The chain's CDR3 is CASSPQQGAGELFF. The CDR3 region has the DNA TGTGCCAGCTCACCCCAACAGGGGGCCGGGGAGCTGTTTTTT.

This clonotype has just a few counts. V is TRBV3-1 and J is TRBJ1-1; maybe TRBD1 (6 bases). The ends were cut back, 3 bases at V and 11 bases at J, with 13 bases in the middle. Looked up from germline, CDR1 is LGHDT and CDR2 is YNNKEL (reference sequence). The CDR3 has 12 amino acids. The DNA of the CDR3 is TGTGCCAGCAGCCACATTCAGGGGAGGGCTTTCTTT. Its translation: CASSHIQGRAFF.

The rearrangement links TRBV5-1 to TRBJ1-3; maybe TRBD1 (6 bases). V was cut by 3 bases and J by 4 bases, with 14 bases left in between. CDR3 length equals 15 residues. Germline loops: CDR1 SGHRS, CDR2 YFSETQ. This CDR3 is CASSSNTGQGNTIYF. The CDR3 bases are TGCGCCAGCAGCTCTAACACAGGGCAAGGAAACACCATATATTTT.

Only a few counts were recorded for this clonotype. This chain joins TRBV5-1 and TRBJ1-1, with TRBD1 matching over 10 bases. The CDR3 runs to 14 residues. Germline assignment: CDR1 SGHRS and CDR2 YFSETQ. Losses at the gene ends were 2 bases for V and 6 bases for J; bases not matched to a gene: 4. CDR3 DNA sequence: TGCGCCAGCAGCTTCGACAGGGGGCCTCCTGAAGCTTTCTTT. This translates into CASSFDRGPPEAFF.

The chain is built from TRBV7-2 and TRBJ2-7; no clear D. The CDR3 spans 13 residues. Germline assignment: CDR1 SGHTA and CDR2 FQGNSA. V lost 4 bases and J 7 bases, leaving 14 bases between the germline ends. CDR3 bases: TGTGCCAGCAGCTCGTGGTCAAACTCTGAGCAGTACTTC. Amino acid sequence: CASSSWSNSEQYF.

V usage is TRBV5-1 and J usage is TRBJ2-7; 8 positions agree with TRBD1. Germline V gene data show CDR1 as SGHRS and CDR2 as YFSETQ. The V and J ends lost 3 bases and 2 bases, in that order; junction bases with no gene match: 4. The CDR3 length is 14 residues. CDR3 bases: TGCGCCAGCAGCTGGAGGACAGGGACCTACGAGCAGTACTTC. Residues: CASSWRTGTYEQYF.

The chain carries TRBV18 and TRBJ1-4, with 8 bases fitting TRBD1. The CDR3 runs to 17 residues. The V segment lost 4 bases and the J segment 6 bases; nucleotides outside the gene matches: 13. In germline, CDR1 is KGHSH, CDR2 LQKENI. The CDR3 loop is CASSHSSGGAVHEKLFF. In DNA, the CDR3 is TGTGCCAGCTCACACTCTTCAGGGGGCGCGGTCCATGAAAAACTGTTTTTT.

CDR3 sequence: CASRGRANTGELFF. In DNA, the CDR3 is TGTGCCAGTAGAGGCAGGGCGAACACCGGGGAGCTGTTTTTT. The chain has TRBV12-3 or TRBV12-4 and TRBJ2-2; D may be TRBD1 (5 bases). V lost 9 bases and J 0 bases, leaving 11 bases between the germline ends. The CDR3 consists of 14 residues.

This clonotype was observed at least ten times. CDR3 sequence reads: CASSLGIWGEETQYF. CDR3 bases: TGTGCCAGCAGCTTGGGGATTTGGGGGGAAGAGACCCAGTACTTC. The chain is built from TRBV7-9 and TRBJ2-5; D perhaps matches TRBD2 (6 bases). Germline-derived CDR1 and CDR2 are SEHNR and FQNEAQ (reference sequence). The CDR3 loop spans 15 amino acids. With 3 bases removed from V and 3 bases from J, the gap between germline ends came to 14 bases.

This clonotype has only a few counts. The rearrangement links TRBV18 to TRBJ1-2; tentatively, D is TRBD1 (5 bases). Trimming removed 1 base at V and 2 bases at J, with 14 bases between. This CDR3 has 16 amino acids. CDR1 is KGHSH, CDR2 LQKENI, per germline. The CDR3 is CASSPLATELNYGYTF. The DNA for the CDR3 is TGTGCCAGCTCACCACTGGCGACAGAATTGAACTATGGCTACACCTTC.

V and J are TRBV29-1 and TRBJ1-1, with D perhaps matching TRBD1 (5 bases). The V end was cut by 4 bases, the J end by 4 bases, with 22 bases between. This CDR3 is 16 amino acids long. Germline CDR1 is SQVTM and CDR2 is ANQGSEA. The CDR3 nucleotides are TGCAGCGTTGCTCTCAGACGCCTGCAGGGTCGCACTGAAGCTTTCTTT. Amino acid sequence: CSVALRRLQGRTEAFF.

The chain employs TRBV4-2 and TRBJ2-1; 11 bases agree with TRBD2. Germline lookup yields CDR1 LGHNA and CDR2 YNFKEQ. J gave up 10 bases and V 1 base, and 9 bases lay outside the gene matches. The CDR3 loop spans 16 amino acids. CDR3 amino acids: CASSQGSLAGVGEQFF. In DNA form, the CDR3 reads TGTGCCAGCAGCCAAGGGTCACTAGCGGGGGTTGGGGAGCAGTTCTTC.

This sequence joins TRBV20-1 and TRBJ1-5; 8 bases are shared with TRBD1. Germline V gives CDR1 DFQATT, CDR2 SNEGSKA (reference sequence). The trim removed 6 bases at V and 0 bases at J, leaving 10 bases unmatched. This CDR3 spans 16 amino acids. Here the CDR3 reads CSAPRTGSYSNQPQHF. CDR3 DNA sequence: TGCAGTGCACCCCGGACAGGGAGTTATAGCAATCAGCCCCAGCATTTT.

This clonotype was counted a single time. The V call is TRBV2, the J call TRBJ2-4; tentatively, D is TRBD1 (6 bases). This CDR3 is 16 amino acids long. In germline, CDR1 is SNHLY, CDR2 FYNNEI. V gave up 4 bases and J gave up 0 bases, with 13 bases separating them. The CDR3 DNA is TGTGCCAGCAGTGGACAGGTCCTATTAGCCAAAAACATTCAGTACTTC. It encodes CASSGQVLLAKNIQYF. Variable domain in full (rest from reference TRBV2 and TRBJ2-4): EPEVTQTPSHQVTQMGQEVILRCVPISNHLYFYWYRQILGQKVEFLVSFYNNEISEKSEIFDDQFSVERPDGSNFTLKIRSTKLEDSAMYFCASSGQVLLAKNIQYFGAGTRLSVL.